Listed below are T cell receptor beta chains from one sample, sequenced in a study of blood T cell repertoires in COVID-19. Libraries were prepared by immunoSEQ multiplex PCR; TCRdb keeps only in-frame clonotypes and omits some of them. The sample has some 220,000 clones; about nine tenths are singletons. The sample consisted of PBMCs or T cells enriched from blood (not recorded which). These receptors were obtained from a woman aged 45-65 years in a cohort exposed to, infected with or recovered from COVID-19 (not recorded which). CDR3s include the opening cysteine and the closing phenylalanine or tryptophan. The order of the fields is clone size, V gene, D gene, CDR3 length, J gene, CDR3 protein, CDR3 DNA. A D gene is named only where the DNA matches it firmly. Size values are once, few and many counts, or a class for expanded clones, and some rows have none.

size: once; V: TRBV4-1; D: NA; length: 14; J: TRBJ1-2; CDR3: CASSQDAQGLGYTF; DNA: TGCGCCAGCAGCCAAGATGCTCAGGGACTAGGCTACACCTTC
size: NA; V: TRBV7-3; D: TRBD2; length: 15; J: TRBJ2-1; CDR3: CASSPAGGPYNEQFF; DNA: TGTGCCAGCAGCCCCGCGGGGGGACCTTACAATGAGCAGTTCTTC
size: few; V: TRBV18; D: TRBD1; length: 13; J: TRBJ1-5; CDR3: CASSAGTDQPQHF; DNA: TGTGCCAGCTCCGCCGGGACAGACCAGCCCCAGCATTTT
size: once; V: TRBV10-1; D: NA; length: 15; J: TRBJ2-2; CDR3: CASVREDSPPGELFF; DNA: TGCGCCAGCGTAAGGGAGGACTCACCACCCGGGGAGCTGTTTTTT
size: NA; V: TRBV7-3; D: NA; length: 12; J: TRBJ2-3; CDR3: CASSLPTDTQYF; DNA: TGTGCCAGCAGTCTACCCACAGATACGCAGTATTTT
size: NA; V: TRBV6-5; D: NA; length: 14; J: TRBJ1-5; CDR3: CAANRDFSNQPQHF; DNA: TGTGCCGCGAACAGGGATTTTAGCAATCAGCCCCAGCATTTT
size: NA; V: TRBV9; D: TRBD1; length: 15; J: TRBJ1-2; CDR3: CASSVGGQGVYGYTF; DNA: TGTGCCAGCAGCGTTGGTGGACAGGGAGTCTATGGCTACACCTTC
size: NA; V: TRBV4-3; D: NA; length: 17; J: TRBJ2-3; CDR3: CASSQGVRTGRADTQYF; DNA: TGCGCCAGCAGCCAAGGTGTCAGGACAGGGAGGGCAGATACGCAGTATTTT
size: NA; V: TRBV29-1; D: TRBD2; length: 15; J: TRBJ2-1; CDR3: CSVVPLLAGANEQFF; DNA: TGCAGCGTTGTGCCCCTACTAGCGGGGGCCAATGAGCAGTTCTTC
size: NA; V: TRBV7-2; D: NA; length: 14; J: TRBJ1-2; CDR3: CASPIGGGDYGYTF; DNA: TGTGCCAGCCCCATTGGAGGGGGGGACTATGGCTACACCTTC
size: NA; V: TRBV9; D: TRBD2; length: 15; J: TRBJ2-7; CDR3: CASSYSGDYSYEQYF; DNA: TGTGCCAGCAGCTATAGCGGGGACTACTCCTACGAGCAGTACTTC
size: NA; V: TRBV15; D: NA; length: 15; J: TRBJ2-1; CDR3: CATSRDSGSYNEQFF; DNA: TGTGCCACCAGCAGAGATTCAGGCTCCTACAATGAGCAGTTCTTC
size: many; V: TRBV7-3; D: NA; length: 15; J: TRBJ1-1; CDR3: CASSSSYGGNTEAFF; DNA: TGTGCCAGCAGCTCGTCTTACGGGGGGAACACTGAAGCTTTCTTT
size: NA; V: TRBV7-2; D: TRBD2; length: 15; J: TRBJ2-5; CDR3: CASSLEGLAGETQYF; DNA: TGTGCCAGCAGCTTAGAGGGACTAGCAGGCGAGACCCAGTACTTC
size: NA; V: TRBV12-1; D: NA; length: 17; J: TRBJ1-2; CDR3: CASSWRGWRQNHYGYTF; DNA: TGTGCCAGCAGCTGGAGGGGTTGGCGGCAAAATCACTATGGCTACACCTTC
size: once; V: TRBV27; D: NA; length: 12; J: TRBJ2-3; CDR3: CASSLTGGLQYF; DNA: TGTGCCAGCAGTCTCACCGGAGGTCTGCAGTATTTT
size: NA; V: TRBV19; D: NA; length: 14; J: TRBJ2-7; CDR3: CASSIDLQTYEQYF; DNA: TGTGCCAGTAGTATAGATTTACAGACCTACGAGCAGTACTTC
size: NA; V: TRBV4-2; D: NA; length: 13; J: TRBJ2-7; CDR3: CASSQESPSEQYF; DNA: TGTGCCAGCAGCCAAGAATCTCCCTCCGAGCAGTACTTC
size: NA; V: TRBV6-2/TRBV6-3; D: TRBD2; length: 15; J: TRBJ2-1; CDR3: CASSYRPSGGNEQFF; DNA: TGTGCCAGCAGTTATAGGCCTAGCGGGGGCAATGAGCAGTTCTTC
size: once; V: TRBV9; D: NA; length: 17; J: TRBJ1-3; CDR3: CASSVGLWGESGNTIYF; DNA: TGTGCCAGCAGCGTAGGTCTATGGGGGGAATCTGGAAACACCATATATTTT
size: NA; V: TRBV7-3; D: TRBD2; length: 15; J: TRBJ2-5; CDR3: CASSQTGTRGETQYF; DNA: TGTGCCAGCAGCCAGACCGGGACTAGGGGTGAGACCCAGTACTTC
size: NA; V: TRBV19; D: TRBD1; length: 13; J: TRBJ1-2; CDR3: CASSPDRGYGYTF; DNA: TGTGCCAGTAGCCCGGACAGGGGATATGGCTACACCTTC
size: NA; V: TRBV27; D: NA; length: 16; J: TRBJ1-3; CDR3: CASSRRQGSSGNTIYF; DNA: TGTGCCAGCAGCCGAAGGCAGGGGTCCTCTGGAAACACCATATATTTT
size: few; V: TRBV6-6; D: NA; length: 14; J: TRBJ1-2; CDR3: CASELPTGFYGYTF; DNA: TGTGCCAGCGAGTTACCAACGGGGTTCTATGGCTACACCTTC
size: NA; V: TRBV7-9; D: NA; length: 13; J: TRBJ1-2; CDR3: CASTVPRGGGYTF; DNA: TGTGCCAGCACCGTCCCGCGGGGAGGTGGCTACACCTTC
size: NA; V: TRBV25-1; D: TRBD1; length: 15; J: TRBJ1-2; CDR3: CASSEARGDGNGYTF; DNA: TGTGCCAGCAGTGAGGCCAGGGGGGACGGGAATGGCTACACCTTC
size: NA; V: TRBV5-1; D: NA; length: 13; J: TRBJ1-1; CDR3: CASRHDSNTEAFF; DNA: TGCGCCAGCAGACATGACAGCAACACTGAAGCTTTCTTT
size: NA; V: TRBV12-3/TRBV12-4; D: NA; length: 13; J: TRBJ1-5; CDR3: CASRGPVNQPQHF; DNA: TGTGCCAGTAGGGGCCCGGTGAATCAGCCCCAGCATTTT
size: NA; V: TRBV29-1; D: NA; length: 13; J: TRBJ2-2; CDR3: CSVEPVEAGELFF; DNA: TGCAGCGTTGAACCGGTGGAGGCCGGGGAGCTGTTTTTT
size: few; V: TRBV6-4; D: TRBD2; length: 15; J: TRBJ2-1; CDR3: CASSLLAGSTNEQFF; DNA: TGTGCCAGCAGTCTACTAGCGGGGTCTACCAATGAGCAGTTCTTC
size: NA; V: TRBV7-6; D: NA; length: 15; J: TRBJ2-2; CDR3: CASSLVQERTGELFF; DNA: TGTGCCAGCAGCTTGGTCCAGGAGCGGACCGGGGAGCTGTTTTTT
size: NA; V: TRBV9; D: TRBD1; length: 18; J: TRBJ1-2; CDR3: CASSSSRDRGSLYYGYTF; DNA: TGTGCCAGCAGCTCATCCCGGGACAGGGGGTCTCTTTACTATGGCTACACCTTC
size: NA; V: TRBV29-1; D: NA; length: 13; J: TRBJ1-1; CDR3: CSVGRGAYTEAFF; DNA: TGCAGCGTTGGGCGGGGGGCGTACACTGAAGCTTTCTTT
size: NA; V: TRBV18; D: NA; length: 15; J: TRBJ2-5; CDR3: CASSPPAQPGETQYF; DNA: TGTGCCAGCTCACCACCTGCGCAACCTGGAGAGACCCAGTACTTC
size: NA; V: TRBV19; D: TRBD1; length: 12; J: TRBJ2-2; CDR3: CASSQGAGELFF; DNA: TGTGCCAGTAGCCAGGGGGCCGGGGAGCTGTTTTTT
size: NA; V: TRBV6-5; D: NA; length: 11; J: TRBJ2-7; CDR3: CASIFGYEQYF; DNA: TGTGCCAGCATTTTCGGGTACGAGCAGTACTTC
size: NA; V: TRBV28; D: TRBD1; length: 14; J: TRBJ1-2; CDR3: CASSRDRGWGGYTF; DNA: TGTGCCAGCAGTAGGGACAGGGGGTGGGGTGGCTACACCTTC
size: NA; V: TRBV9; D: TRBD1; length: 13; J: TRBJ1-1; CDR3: CASSAAGGTEAFF; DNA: TGTGCCAGCAGCGCCGCAGGGGGCACTGAAGCTTTCTTT
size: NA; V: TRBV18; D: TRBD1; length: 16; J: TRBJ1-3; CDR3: CASSPGQGLTGNTIYF; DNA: TGTGCCAGCTCACCGGGACAGGGGCTTACTGGAAACACCATATATTTT
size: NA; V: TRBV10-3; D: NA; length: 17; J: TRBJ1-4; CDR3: CAISESRGPVANEKLFF; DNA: TGTGCCATCAGTGAGTCGAGAGGGCCCGTGGCCAATGAAAAACTGTTTTTT
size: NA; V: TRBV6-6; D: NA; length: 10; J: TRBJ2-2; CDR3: CASRSSELFF; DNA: TGTGCCAGCAGATCCTCGGAGCTGTTTTTT
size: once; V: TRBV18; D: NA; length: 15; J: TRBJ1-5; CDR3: CASSPQGSGNQPQHF; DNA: TGTGCCAGCTCACCACAAGGCAGCGGGAATCAGCCCCAGCATTTT
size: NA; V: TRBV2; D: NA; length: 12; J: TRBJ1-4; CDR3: CASSERVGPLFF; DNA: TGTGCCAGCAGTGAAAGAGTTGGGCCCCTGTTTTTT
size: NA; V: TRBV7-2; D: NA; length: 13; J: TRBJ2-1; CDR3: CASSLRTNNEQFF; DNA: TGTGCCAGCAGCTTAAGAACTAACAATGAGCAGTTCTTC
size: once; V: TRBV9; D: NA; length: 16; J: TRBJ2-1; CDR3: CASSPRVPNSYNEQFF; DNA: TGTGCCAGCAGCCCGCGCGTCCCTAACTCCTACAATGAGCAGTTCTTC
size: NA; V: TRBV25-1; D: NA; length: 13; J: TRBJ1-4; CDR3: CASSLRGNEKLFF; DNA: TGTGCCAGCAGTCTGCGGGGGAATGAAAAACTGTTTTTT
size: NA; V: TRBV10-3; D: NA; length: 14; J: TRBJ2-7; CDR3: CATKPGLGAYEQYF; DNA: TGTGCCACCAAGCCGGGACTGGGGGCCTACGAGCAGTACTTC
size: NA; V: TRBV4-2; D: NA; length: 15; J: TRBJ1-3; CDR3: CASSQVQNSGNTIYF; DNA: TGTGCCAGCAGCCAAGTACAGAATTCTGGAAACACCATATATTTT
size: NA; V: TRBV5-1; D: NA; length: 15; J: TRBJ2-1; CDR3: CASSADSPFHNEQFF; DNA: TGCGCCAGCAGCGCCGACAGCCCCTTTCACAATGAGCAGTTCTTC
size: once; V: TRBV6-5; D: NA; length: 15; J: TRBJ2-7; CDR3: CASSYTPRLGGEQYF; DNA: TGTGCCAGCAGTTACACTCCCAGACTCGGGGGCGAGCAGTACTTC
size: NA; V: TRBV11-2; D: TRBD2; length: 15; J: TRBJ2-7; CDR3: CASTPGASGGYEQYF; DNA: TGTGCCAGCACTCCAGGGGCTAGCGGGGGTTACGAGCAGTACTTC